The rows below give T cell receptor beta chains drawn from one sample of a study of response to subunit inactivated influenza vaccine. TCRdb analysed the RT-PCR reads with MiXCR anew, one entry per CDR3 protein. The repertoire has about 190,000 distinct CDR3 sequences, around 15% of them found once; the top ten carry roughly 24%. The sequencing here drew on CD8+ T cells sorted from PBMCs, taken about 5 days after vaccination. These receptors all come from a man in his fifties or sixties who received an inactivated influenza vaccine. The CDR3 runs from the conserved cysteine through the conserved F or W. A D gene is named only where the DNA matches it firmly. Clone size is shown for a subset of rows, as once, few, many or a class of expanded clone.

>-|few|TRBJ2-7|TRBV10-3
TGTGCCATCAGTGAGTCGGGCCCCTACGAGCAGTACTTC
CAISESGPYEQYF
>-|few|TRBJ1-6|TRBV5-1
TGCGCCAGCAGCTTGTTACAGATCCCCCTCTCTCTTAATTCACCCCTCCACTTT
CASSLLQIPLSLNSPLHF
>-|few|TRBJ2-6|TRBV4-3
TGCGCCAGCAGCCAAAGGTACTCTGGGGCCAACGTCCTGACTTTC
CASSQRYSGANVLTF
>TRBD2|-|TRBJ2-5|TRBV6-5
TGTGCCAGCAGTTCCTTCTATGGGAGGGATCAAGAGACCCAGTACTTC
CASSSFYGRDQETQYF
>TRBD1|few|TRBJ1-1|TRBV12-3/TRBV12-4
TGTGCCAGCAGTTTTTCTGCGGTCAGGGGGCGCACTGAAGCTTTCTTT
CASSFSAVRGRTEAFF
>TRBD2|many|TRBJ2-3|TRBV7-2
TGTGCCAGCGGTCTAGCGGGGGGGAGCACAGATACGCAGTATTTT
CASGLAGGSTDTQYF
>-|many|TRBJ2-7|TRBV12-3/TRBV12-4
TGTGCCAGCAGCCTCCAAGTCTACGAGCAGTACTTC
CASSLQVYEQYF
>-|-|TRBJ1-5|TRBV28
TGTGCCAGCAGCCACCCCGCAAGGAATCAGCCCCAGCATTTT
CASSHPARNQPQHF
>-|-|TRBJ2-7|TRBV7-6
TGTGCCAGCAGCTTAGGGGGGGATGGGCAGTACTTC
CASSLGGDGQYF
>-|few|TRBJ2-5|TRBV25-1
TGTGCCAGCAGTGAATGGTCCGTCGAAGAGACCCAGTACTTC
CASSEWSVEETQYF
>-|few|TRBJ2-3|TRBV6-5
TGTGCCAGCAGTTACTCGAAGGTGGCTTCCCTGTGGGATACGCAGTATTTT
CASSYSKVASLWDTQYF
>-|-|TRBJ2-7|TRBV7-9
TGTGCCAGCAGCCCGGGTCTGACCGGTTACGAGCAGTACTTC
CASSPGLTGYEQYF
>-|-|TRBJ2-2|TRBV7-9
TGTGCCAGCAGCCAAAAACAGAGGGCCGGGGAGCTGTTTTTT
CASSQKQRAGELFF
>-|many|TRBJ1-1|TRBV27
TGTGCCAGCAGTTGGGGATCTAACACTGAAGCTTTCTTT
CASSWGSNTEAFF
>-|-|TRBJ1-1|TRBV13
TGTGCCAGCAGCTTGGGTCAGCAAATCCTCATAGCTTTCTTT
CASSLGQQILIAFF
>-|few|TRBJ2-6|TRBV27
TGTGCCAGCAGTTTAGGACTATTTTCTCCTGGGGCCAACGTCCTGACTTTC
CASSLGLFSPGANVLTF
>-|-|TRBJ2-3|TRBV29-1
TGCAGCGTTGAGTCTCAAACCTACAGCACAGATACGCAGTATTTT
CSVESQTYSTDTQYF
>-|many|TRBJ2-3|TRBV15
TGTGCCACCAGCAGAGATGGACGGGACTCAGATACGCAGTATTTT
CATSRDGRDSDTQYF
>-|few|TRBJ1-4|TRBV20-1
TGCAGTGCTAGAGTTGCGCTTCATGAAAAACTGTTTTTT
CSARVALHEKLFF
>-|few|TRBJ1-6|TRBV4-2
TGTGCCAGCAGCCAAGGGGGAGAGAACTCACCCCTCCACTTT
CASSQGGENSPLHF
>-|-|TRBJ1-1|TRBV29-1
TGCAGTGACAGAGGTCACACTGAAGCTTTCTTT
CSDRGHTEAFF
>-|-|TRBJ2-1|TRBV7-9
TGTGCCAGCAGCTTAGTAAGCGCGGAAGAGCAGTTCTTC
CASSLVSAEEQFF
>-|few|TRBJ1-1|TRBV14
TGTGCCAGCAGCCTAAGACCAACGCGCGAAGCTTTCTTT
CASSLRPTREAFF
>TRBD2|-|TRBJ2-1|TRBV4-3
TGCGCCAGCAGCCGCGGGACTAGCGGGAGGTATAATGAGCAGTTCTTC
CASSRGTSGRYNEQFF
>-|-|TRBJ2-3|TRBV7-9
TGTGCCAGCAGCTTAAAGCGTCTGTCCACAGATACGCAGTATTTT
CASSLKRLSTDTQYF
>-|few|TRBJ2-5|TRBV12-3/TRBV12-4
TGTGCCAGCAGCCCGACGACAGGTGTGTTAGAGACCCAGTACTTC
CASSPTTGVLETQYF
>TRBD2|few|TRBJ2-7|TRBV7-2
TGTGCCAACGCTCTCGGCGGGGGAGCCTACGAGCAGTACTTC
CANALGGGAYEQYF
>TRBD1|-|TRBJ2-2|TRBV5-1
TGCGCCAGCAGCTTGAGACAGACAGGGGGCGGATGGACCGGGGAGCTGTTTTTT
CASSLRQTGGGWTGELFF
>TRBD1|few|TRBJ2-7|TRBV19
TGTGCCAGTAGTGGCCCTTGGACAGGGAACTACGAGCAGTACTTC
CASSGPWTGNYEQYF
>-|-|TRBJ1-1|TRBV30
TGTGCCTGGAATACGGGGGGCACTGAAGCTTTCTTT
CAWNTGGTEAFF
>TRBD1|few|TRBJ1-1|TRBV11-2
TGTGCCAGCAGACAGGGGGCTTACACTGAAGCTTTCTTT
CASRQGAYTEAFF
>-|few|TRBJ2-1|TRBV30
TGTGCCTGGAGTGGGCAGGGGAATGAGCAGTTCTTC
CAWSGQGNEQFF
>-|-|TRBJ2-1|TRBV5-1
TGCGCCAGCAGCTTGCTATCGCCCTACAATGAGCTGTTCTTC
CASSLLSPYNELFF
>TRBD1|few|TRBJ2-1|TRBV9
TGTGCCAGCAGCGTAGGGGACAGGGAGTGGAATGAGCAGTTCTTC
CASSVGDREWNEQFF
>TRBD1|many|TRBJ2-3|TRBV29-1
TGCAGCGTCGAGAAGACAGGGGATCGCGCAGATACGCAGTATTTT
CSVEKTGDRADTQYF
>-|few|TRBJ2-1|TRBV25-1
TGTGCCGCGGGCAGGGGTAATGAGCAGTTCTTC
CAAGRGNEQFF
>TRBD1|-|TRBJ2-7|TRBV4-2
TGTGCCAGCAGCCAATCGGGACAGGCTAGCTCCTACGAGCAGTACTTC
CASSQSGQASSYEQYF
>TRBD1|few|TRBJ2-4|TRBV13
TGTGCCAGCAGCTTAGGACAGGGGGCGGCCAAAAACATTCAGTACTTC
CASSLGQGAAKNIQYF
>-|-|TRBJ1-1|TRBV7-2
TGTGCCAGCAGCTTAGTTGAGGGGGTTGAAGCTTTCTTT
CASSLVEGVEAFF
>-|-|TRBJ1-2|TRBV24-1
TGTGCCACCAGTGGTCCCGGGGCCGGCTATGGCTACACCTTC
CATSGPGAGYGYTF
>-|-|TRBJ1-1|TRBV6-5
TGTGCCAGCAGTTACTCTTCGACGGTGGCACAAACTGAAGCTTTCTTT
CASSYSSTVAQTEAFF
>TRBD2|-|TRBJ2-1|TRBV28
TGTGCCAGCAGAGAAGTGGGACTAGCGGAGAGCTCCTACAATGAGCAGTTCTTC
CASREVGLAESSYNEQFF
>TRBD1|once|TRBJ2-1|TRBV27
TGTGCCAGCAGTTTAACCCCCAGGGGGAATGAGCAGTTCTTC
CASSLTPRGNEQFF
>TRBD1|many|TRBJ2-7|TRBV28
TGTGCCAGCAGCTCCGGACAGGGGGCTCGCGAGCAGTACTTC
CASSSGQGAREQYF
>-|few|TRBJ2-7|TRBV29-1
TGCAGCGCGGCCGGTGGCCCCTACGAGCAGTACTTC
CSAAGGPYEQYF
>-|-|TRBJ2-7|TRBV4-3
TGCGCCAGCAGCCAAGACCTTCCAAACAACTACGAGCAGTACTTC
CASSQDLPNNYEQYF
>-|few|TRBJ2-2|TRBV7-2
TGTGCCAGCAGCTTAGTGACAGCGAACACCGGGGAGCTGTTTTTT
CASSLVTANTGELFF
>TRBD1|-|TRBJ1-4|TRBV5-1
TGCGCCAGCAGCTGGACGACAGGGGAACTTGAAAAACTGTTTTTT
CASSWTTGELEKLFF
>-|-|TRBJ2-7|TRBV7-9
TGTGCCAGCAGCTTAGTCGTGGGGGCCCTAAACGAGCAGTACTTC
CASSLVVGALNEQYF
>-|few|TRBJ2-1|TRBV19
TGTGCCAGTAGTATAGGCCCCGGCGGAGGCAATGAGCAGTTCTTC
CASSIGPGGGNEQFF
>-|many|TRBJ2-7|TRBV5-1
TGCGCCAGCAGCTTGGGGACAACGGACTACGAGCAGTACTTC
CASSLGTTDYEQYF
>-|many|TRBJ2-2|TRBV7-9
TGTGCCAGCAGCTTAATCGTTGGCGGGTCCGGGGAGCTGTTTTTT
CASSLIVGGSGELFF
>-|-|TRBJ2-1|TRBV4-1
TGCGCCAGCAGCCAAGTAATGGCAGACAATGAGCAGTTCTTC
CASSQVMADNEQFF
>TRBD2|-|TRBJ2-1|TRBV11-3
TGTGCCAGCAGCTTACGGGGGGACAATGAGCAGTTCTTC
CASSLRGDNEQFF
>-|-|TRBJ1-2|TRBV12-3/TRBV12-4
TGTGCCAGCAGTCGGGGGTCGGGATATGGCTACGCCTTC
CASSRGSGYGYAF
>-|-|TRBJ1-5|TRBV13
TGTGCCAGCAGCTCCAGAGATAGCAATCAGCCCCAGCATTTT
CASSSRDSNQPQHF
>TRBD2|many|TRBJ2-1|TRBV5-1
TGCGCCAGCAGCAGCCTAGCGGAGGGCTCCTACAATGAGCAGTTCTTC
CASSSLAEGSYNEQFF